A selection of T cell receptor beta chains follows, all from one sample in a study of T cell responses to AZD1222 COVID-19 vaccine. Sequencing was performed with immunoSEQ multiplex PCR; in TCRdb, only in-frame clones are kept and a portion is missing. Here the sample spans around 95,000 clones, around nine tenths being singletons. The sample was peripheral blood, taken on day 0 of AZD1222 vaccination. The receptors here all came from an adult in good health. Each CDR3 is given with its conserved first and last residue. The D gene is left open where the match is weak. Where a row states a size, it is once, few, many or the class of an expanded clone; other rows omit it.

clone size | D gene | J gene | V gene | CDR3 protein
- | - | TRBJ2-7 | TRBV16 | CASSQSRNEQYF
- | TRBD2 | TRBJ2-2 | TRBV9 | CASSVAGGGALNTGELFF
- | - | TRBJ2-5 | TRBV19 | CASSPFTVNQETQYF
- | - | TRBJ1-2 | TRBV18 | CASSPPAGAGYGYTF
- | - | TRBJ1-1 | TRBV6-5 | CASSIRRDTEAFF
- | TRBD1 | TRBJ2-7 | TRBV6-2/TRBV6-3 | CASSYEQGAYEQYF
- | - | TRBJ1-5 | TRBV5-8 | CASSFYSSNQPQHF
- | - | TRBJ1-1 | TRBV4-1 | CASSQSGGGSTEAFF
- | - | TRBJ1-2 | TRBV24-1 | CATSDWGGGNGYTF
once | - | TRBJ2-7 | TRBV5-4 | CASRPSSYEQYF
- | TRBD2 | TRBJ2-5 | TRBV6-5 | CASSPGTSGETQYF
- | TRBD2 | TRBJ2-2 | TRBV7-3 | CASWASGKETDTGELFF
- | TRBD1 | TRBJ2-5 | TRBV27 | CASSLSPGGFQETQYF
- | TRBD1 | TRBJ2-3 | TRBV9 | CASSVSGQGTDTQYF
- | - | TRBJ1-1 | TRBV5-8 | CASSQNYFMNTEAFF
- | TRBD1 | TRBJ1-2 | TRBV4-2 | CASSQDFTGEYGYTF
few | TRBD1 | TRBJ2-1 | TRBV6-4 | CASSDSGTGNEQFF
- | - | TRBJ1-5 | TRBV19 | CASSMQGSNQPQHF
- | - | TRBJ1-6 | TRBV27 | CASSPTYRSTYSSYNSPLHF
once | - | TRBJ1-3 | TRBV27 | CASSTDRTGNTIYF
- | - | TRBJ2-5 | TRBV5-1 | CASSPTGNFQETQYF
- | - | TRBJ2-7 | TRBV20-1 | CSARFRREQYF
- | - | TRBJ1-1 | TRBV7-9 | CASEIVGGAEAFF
- | - | TRBJ2-7 | TRBV20-1 | CSARWGYEQYF